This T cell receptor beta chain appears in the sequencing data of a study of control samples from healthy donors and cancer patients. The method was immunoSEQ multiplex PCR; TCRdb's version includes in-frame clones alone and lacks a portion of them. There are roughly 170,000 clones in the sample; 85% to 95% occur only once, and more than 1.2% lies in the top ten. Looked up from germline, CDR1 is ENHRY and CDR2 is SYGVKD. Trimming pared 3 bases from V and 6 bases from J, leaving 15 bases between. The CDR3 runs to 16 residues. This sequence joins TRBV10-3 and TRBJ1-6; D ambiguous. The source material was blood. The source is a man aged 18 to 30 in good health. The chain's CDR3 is CAISEFGTRLNSPLHF. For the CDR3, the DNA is TGTGCCATCAGTGAATTCGGAACTAGACTTAATTCACCCCTCCACTTT.